Each of the 30 T cell receptor beta chains below was sequenced from the same sample in a study of tumor and adjacent non-tumor tissue in lung cancer. Three rounds of nested PCR, following a modified ARM-PCR protocol, produced the TCRbeta library. TCRdb passed the multiplex PCR reads through MiXCR, listing each CDR3 protein once. The top ten hold around 20% of the sample, which has approximately 120,000 distinct CDR3 sequences, 62% seen once. RNA was extracted from bulk tissue without any cell sorting. More than 3 cm separated this lung sample from the edge of the tumor. Specimen: distant non-tumor lung tissue. All receptors derive from a man between 60 and 75 years old with non-small cell lung cancer.

Note on this clonotype: Possible read error: a much larger clone is one base away. The chain uses TRBV28 and TRBJ2-7, with D unresolved. The CDR3 spans 14 residues. Germline V gene data show CDR1 as MDHEN and CDR2 as SYDVKM. The CDR3 DNA reads as TGTGCCAGCAGTTCATCAGGAATCCCCTACGTGCAGTACTTC. Encoded protein: CASSSSGIPYVQYF.

On this clonotype itself: A much more abundant neighbour one base away suggests this may be a read error. The chain links TRBV28 to TRBJ2-7; D not certain. CDR3 size: 11 residues. Germline CDR1 reads MDHEN; CDR2 reads SYDVKM. In nucleotides, the CDR3 is TGTGTCAGCAGTCCCAATTACGAGCAGTACTTC. Amino acids: CVSSPNYEQYF.

This clonotype was seen ten or more times. V usage is TRBV14 and J usage is TRBJ2-7; a possible D gene is TRBD1 (6 bases). Per germline, CDR1 SGHDN and CDR2 FVKESK. Trimming took off 0 bases at V and 3 bases at J, with 15 bases between the two ends. This CDR3 spans 16 amino acids. The CDR3 DNA sequence: TGTGCCAGCAGCCAAGAAAAATGGGACACCAACTACGAGCAGTACTTC. This translates into CASSQEKWDTNYEQYF.

The V and J genes are TRBV7-9 and TRBJ1-2; D is undetermined. CDR1 is SEHNR and CDR2 is FQNEAQ in the germline V gene (reference sequence). Trimming took off 1 base at V and 7 bases at J, with 13 bases between the two ends. CDR3 length equals 14 residues. This CDR3 reads CASSLELIARGYTF. CDR3 bases: TGTGCCAGCAGCTTAGAATTGATAGCTCGTGGCTACACCTTC. Supplemented by reference TRBV7-9 and TRBJ1-2, the full variable domain reads DTGVSQNPRHKITKRGQNVTFRCDPISEHNRLYWYRQTLGQGPEFLTYFQNEAQLEKSRLLSDRFSAERPKGSFSTLEIQRTEQGDSAMYLCASSLELIARGYTFGSGTRLTVV.

This clonotype was seen a handful of times. This sequence joins TRBV7-2 and TRBJ2-5, with 11 bases lining up with TRBD2. The V segment lost 3 bases and the J segment 2 bases; nucleotides outside the gene matches: 2. This CDR3 has 15 amino acids. CDR1 and CDR2 (germline): SGHTA, FQGNSA. CDR3 sequence (DNA): TGTGCCAGCAGCTTCGCTAGCGGGGGGCAAGAGACCCAGTACTTC. Its protein product is CASSFASGGQETQYF.

Notes on this clonotype: A junction end diverges from the germline sequence, so it may reflect a read error. This chain uses TRBV4-3 with TRBJ2-7; D call uncertain. The CDR3 is made up of 15 amino acids. The germline CDR1 and CDR2 sequences are LGHNA and YSLEER. The CDR3 bases are TGCACCAGCAGCCAAGCGCAAGGACCAGTCTACGAGCAGTACTTC. Encoded protein: CTSSQAQGPVYEQYF.

The V and J genes are TRBV6-2 or TRBV6-3 and TRBJ1-2; D not resolved. Germline CDR1 MNHEY, CDR2 SVGEGT. The CDR3 is made up of 12 amino acids. With 4 bases removed from V and 9 bases from J, the gap between germline ends came to 12 bases. The CDR3: CASSSDGRSYTF. The CDR3 DNA follows: TGTGCCAGCAGTTCAGATGGTCGCAGCTACACCTTC.

This clonotype was counted a few times. V is TRBV21-1 and J is TRBJ2-7; the DNA was not compared with TRBD1, the D call given in the table. TRBV21-1 is flagged as a pseudogene. This CDR3 spans 16 amino acids. This chain's CDR3 is CASSKCVGATENEQYF. CDR3 nucleotides: TGTGCCAGCAGCAAATGTGTCGGGGCGACGGAAAACGAGCAGTACTTC.

This clonotype was recorded once. A much larger clonotype is one base distant, so this may be a read error. Here the CDR3 reads CASKGQGSQETQYF. The CDR3 DNA is TGTGCCAGCAAGGGACAGGGGTCACAAGAGACCCAGTACTTC. The chain recombines TRBV12-3 or TRBV12-4 with TRBJ2-5; 10 bases fit TRBD1. This CDR3 is 14 amino acids long. V lost 7 bases, J lost 2 bases, and 4 bases stayed unmatched.

This clonotype was detected only once. The V call is TRBV7-2, the J call TRBJ2-1, with no clear D. The CDR3 covers 12 residues. The germline CDR1 and CDR2 sequences are SGHTA and FQGNSA. V lost 5 bases to trimming and J lost 10 bases, with 12 bases between them. CDR3 protein: CASSIPTREQFF. In nucleotides, the CDR3 is TGTGCCAGCAGCATCCCGACCAGGGAGCAGTTCTTC.

With respect to this clonotype: At one boundary the junction diverges from the germline segment, which might be a read error. The rearrangement uses TRBV12-3 or TRBV12-4 and TRBJ2-1, with D uncertain. There are 13 residues in the CDR3. The CDR3 nucleotides read TGTGCCGGCAGCTTCGGACCGACTAATGAGCAGTTCTTC. Protein: CAGSFGPTNEQFF.

Worth noting for this clonotype: Just one base apart from a much larger clone, this may be a read error. The genes are TRBV6-6 and TRBJ2-7; D possibly corresponds to TRBD2 (7 bases). Germline loops: CDR1 MNHNY, CDR2 SVGAGI (reference sequence). V lost 6 bases, J lost 4 bases, and 19 bases lay in between. CDR3 length: 15 amino acids. CDR3 in amino acids: CASRRGRGAGYEQYF. The CDR3 DNA reads TGTGCCAGCAGGCGCGGACGGGGGGCTGGGTACGAGCAGTACTTC.

This CDR3 is CASIIQGGQETQYF. CDR3 nucleotide sequence: TGTGCCAGCATAATACAGGGGGGTCAAGAGACCCAGTACTTC. This chain links TRBV6-2 or TRBV6-3 with TRBJ2-5; 8 nucleotides align to TRBD1. The CDR3 is made up of 14 amino acids. With 7 bases clipped from V and 2 bases from J, the junction kept 6 bases outside the gene matches. Germline V lookup: CDR1 MNHEY, CDR2 SVGEGT.

This clonotype was seen a handful of times. The chain recombines TRBV28 with TRBJ2-3; D is uncertain. CDR3 length: 14 residues. With 4 bases removed from V and 1 base from J, the gap between germline ends came to 9 bases. CDR1 MDHEN and CDR2 SYDVKM come from the germline V gene. The CDR3 DNA is TGTGCCAGCAGTTCATACAGACGCACAGATACGCAGTATTTT. This gives the protein CASSSYRRTDTQYF.

On this clonotype itself: Sequence at one end of the junction differs from germline and may be a read error. This chain links TRBV20-1 with TRBJ2-6, with a weak D call TRBD1 (5 bases). Germline CDR1 DFQATT, CDR2 SNEGSKA (reference sequence). The CDR3 is 16 residues long. The CDR3 bases are TGCAGTGCTAGAGATTATTCAGGGTCTGTGGCCAACGTCCTGACTTTC. It yields the protein CSARDYSGSVANVLTF.

Remarks on this clonotype: Being one base from a much bigger clone, this may be a read error. The chain has TRBV20-1 and TRBJ1-2; no clear D gene. This CDR3 has 13 residues. The germline CDR1 and CDR2 sequences are DFQATT and SNEGSKA (reference sequence). V gave up 0 bases and J gave up 6 bases, with 11 bases separating them. The CDR3 bases are TGCAGTGCTAGAGATCCAGGTGGAAATGGCTACACCTTC. It encodes CSARDPGGNGYTF.

In its sample, this clonotype was seen many times. This chain connects TRBV6-1 to TRBJ2-3; tentative D call: TRBD2 (6 bases). CDR3 size: 14 residues. With 6 bases removed from V and 2 bases from J, the gap between germline ends came to 12 bases. Germline CDR1 and CDR2: MNHNS and SASEGT. CDR3 bases: TGTGCCAGCAGCCGGGACTTGGACACAGATACGCAGTATTTT. Protein product: CASSRDLDTDTQYF.

About this clonotype: At one end, the junction sequence differs from germline, possibly due to a read error. The chain recombines TRBV5-1 with TRBJ2-6; either TRBD1 or TRBD2 may fit D (5 bases each). Germline CDR1 reads SGHRS; CDR2 reads YFSETQ. The CDR3 is 15 amino acids. The CDR3, as DNA: TGCGCCAGCAGCTTTGGAGGCACTGGGGCCAACATCCTGACTTTC. Residues: CASSFGGTGANILTF. The full variable domain, completed using reference TRBV5-1 and TRBJ2-6, is KAGVTQTPRYLIKTRGQQVTLSCSPISGHRSVSWYQQTPGQGLQFLFEYFSETQRNKGNFPGRFSGRQFSNSRSEMNVSTLELGDSALYLCASSFGGTGANILTFGAGSRLTVL.

Details on this clonotype: A much larger clonotype is one base distant, so this may be a read error. The chain links TRBV6-1 to TRBJ1-5; 7 bases are a match to TRBD1. V was clipped by 6 bases and J by 5 bases; unmatched bases: 10. This CDR3 has 15 residues. Germline V gives CDR1 MNHNS, CDR2 SASEGT. The CDR3 protein is CASRGVGGGYQPQHF. In nucleotides, the CDR3 is TGTGCCAGCAGGGGGGTAGGGGGCGGCTATCAGCCCCAGCATTTT.

Note on this clonotype: The conserved final phenylalanine or tryptophan is absent from the CDR3, which likely points to a read error. The chain joins TRBV11-3 to TRBJ1-2; possibly TRBD1 for D (6 bases). With 6 bases removed from V and 5 bases from J, the gap between germline ends came to 16 bases. The CDR3 length is 14 residues. Germline CDR1 and CDR2: SGHNT and YENEEA. The CDR3 here is CASSPRQGQYGYTL. The CDR3 DNA reads as TGTGCCAGCAGTCCCCGGCAGGGGCAATATGGCTACACCCTC.

Comment on this clonotype: A junction boundary mismatches the germline segment, possibly from a read error. The chain couples TRBV6-5 to TRBJ2-3; 7 bases are shared with TRBD2. This CDR3 contains 15 residues. The germline V gene encodes CDR1 MNHEY and CDR2 SVGAGI. CDR3 nucleotide sequence: TGTGCCGGCAGTTACGGCGGGAGTGATACAGATACGCAGTATTTT. Encoded protein: CAGSYGGSDTDTQYF.

This clonotype was seen at least ten times. The chain uses TRBV5-4 and TRBJ2-5; tentatively, D is TRBD1 (5 bases). Germline values: CDR1 SGHNT, CDR2 YYREEE (reference sequence). V was cut by 4 bases and J by 5 bases, with 12 bases left in between. The CDR3 spans 13 residues. In nucleotides, the CDR3 is TGTGCCAGCAGCGAAAGACAGACTGAGACCCAGTACTTC. Translation: CASSERQTETQYF. The whole variable domain, filled in from reference TRBV5-4 and TRBJ2-5, reads ETGVTQSPTHLIKTRGQQVTLRCSSQSGHNTVSWYQQALGQGPQFIFQYYREEENGRGNFPPRFSGLQFPNYSSELNVNALELDDSALYLCASSERQTETQYFGPGTRLLVL.

As regards this clonotype: This may be a read error: a much more frequent sequence differs by one nucleotide. This chain's CDR3 is CVSSYGGGRAGTQYF. The CDR3, as DNA: TGTGTCAGCAGTTACGGTGGCGGGAGGGCAGGTACGCAGTATTTT. The chain recombines TRBV6-5 with TRBJ2-3; 9 nucleotides agree with TRBD2. Germline V gene lookup returns CDR1 MNHEY and CDR2 SVGAGI. CDR3 length: 15 amino acids.

This clonotype has at least ten counts. The chain couples TRBV5-1 to TRBJ2-7; D not resolved. The CDR3 totals 15 residues. With 4 bases removed from V and 0 bases from J, the gap between germline ends came to 14 bases. Germline CDR1 and CDR2: SGHRS and YFSETQ. The CDR3 loop reads CASSPGSSYSYEQYF. CDR3 DNA: TGCGCCAGCAGCCCCGGGTCCTCCTACTCCTACGAGCAGTACTTC.

This chain connects TRBV7-3 to TRBJ2-3; 11 bases fit TRBD2. Germline trimming cut 5 bases from V and 4 bases from J; bases unmatched to any gene: 17. Germline lookup yields CDR1 SGHTA and CDR2 FQGTGA. The CDR3 is 19 amino acids. The CDR3 DNA reads as TGTGCCAGCAGCCCCAAGTCCCCGGGACTAGCGGTGGGGTCAGATACGCAGTATTTT. It codes for CASSPKSPGLAVGSDTQYF.

This clonotype was counted at least ten times. The rearrangement links TRBV12-3 or TRBV12-4 to TRBJ2-7; D unclear. This CDR3 comprises 13 residues. The germline V and J ends were trimmed by 5 bases and 5 bases, with 13 bases remaining between them. CDR3 DNA: TGTGCCAGCAGTCCCCGCGGCCCCCACGAGCAGTACTTC. It is translated as CASSPRGPHEQYF.

Points on this clonotype: At one end the junction does not follow the germline gene, possibly because of a read error. V is TRBV11-2 and J is TRBJ2-1, with D perhaps TRBD1 or TRBD2 (5 bases each). This CDR3 has 17 amino acids. Per the germline V gene, CDR1 is SGHAT and CDR2 is FQNNGV. The CDR3 sequence is CASSLVGELPYRGEQVF. Here the CDR3 DNA reads TGTGCCAGCAGCTTAGTGGGGGAGCTGCCTTATCGAGGGGAGCAGGTCTTC.

Comments on this clonotype: Sequence at one end of the junction differs from germline and may be a read error. V is TRBV29-1 and J is TRBJ2-7, with a possible D match to TRBD1 (5 bases). The CDR3 sequence is 12 residues long. The germline V gene encodes CDR1 SQVTM and CDR2 ANQGSEA. The CDR3 here is CSGQSISYGQYF. The CDR3 DNA reads as TGCAGCGGACAGTCAATCTCCTACGGGCAGTACTTC.

Comments on this clonotype: At one end the junction does not follow the germline gene, possibly because of a read error. The chain is built from TRBV28 and TRBJ2-7; perhaps TRBD2 as D (5 bases). CDR1 and CDR2 (germline): MDHEN, SYDVKM. The CDR3 extends over 15 amino acids. CDR3: CAGSPRDSASYEQYF. The CDR3, as DNA: TGTGCCGGCAGTCCCCGCGATAGCGCGAGCTACGAGCAGTACTTC. Based on the CDR3 plus reference TRBV28 and TRBJ2-7, the full variable domain is DVKVTQSSRYLVKRTGEKVFLECVQDMDHENMFWYRQDPGLGLRLIYFSYDVKMKEKGDIPEGYSVSREKKERFSLILESASTNQTSMYLCAGSPRDSASYEQYFGPGTRLTVT.

This chain links TRBV11-2 with TRBJ2-7; the D call may be TRBD1 or TRBD2 (5 bases each). The V gene's germline CDR1 is SGHAT and CDR2 FQNNGV. This CDR3 has 15 residues. Trimming cost V 3 bases and J 6 bases, with 18 bases left between them. The CDR3 DNA follows: TGTGCCAGCAGCTTCGGGACGGAGTGGTTGGGCGAGCAGTACTTC. Its translation: CASSFGTEWLGEQYF.